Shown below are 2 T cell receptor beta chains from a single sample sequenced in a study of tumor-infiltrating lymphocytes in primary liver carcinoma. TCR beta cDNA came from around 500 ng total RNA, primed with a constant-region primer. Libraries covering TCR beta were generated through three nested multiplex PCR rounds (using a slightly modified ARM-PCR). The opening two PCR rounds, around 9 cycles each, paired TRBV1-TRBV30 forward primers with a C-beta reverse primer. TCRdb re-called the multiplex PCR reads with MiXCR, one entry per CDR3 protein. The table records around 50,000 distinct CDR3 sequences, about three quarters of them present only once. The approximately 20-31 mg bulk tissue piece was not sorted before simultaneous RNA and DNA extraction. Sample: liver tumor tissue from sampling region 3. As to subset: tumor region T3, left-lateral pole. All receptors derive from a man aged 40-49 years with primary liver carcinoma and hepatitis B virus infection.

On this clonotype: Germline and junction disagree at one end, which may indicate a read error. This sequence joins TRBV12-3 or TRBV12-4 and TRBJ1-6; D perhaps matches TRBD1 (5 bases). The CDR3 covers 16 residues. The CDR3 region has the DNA TGTGCCAGCAGTATAGGAGTGGGACGCCTTAATTCACCCCTTCACTTT. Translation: CASSIGVGRLNSPLHF.

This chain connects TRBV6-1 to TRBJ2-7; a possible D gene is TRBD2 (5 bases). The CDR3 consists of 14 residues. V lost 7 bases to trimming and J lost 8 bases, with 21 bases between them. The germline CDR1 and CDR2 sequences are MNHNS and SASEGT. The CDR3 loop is CASTPSRSEGKQYF. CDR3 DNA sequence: TGTGCCAGCACCCCTAGCAGGAGTGAAGGCAAGCAGTACTTC.